This TCR beta chain was recorded in a study of T cells after yellow fever vaccination. Overall study context: The SMART-Seq v4 Ultra Low Input method served to prepare the low-cell-number fractions.

Ten or more counts support this clonotype. Trimming removed 0 bases from V and 1 base from J, with 11 bases in between. From germline, CDR1 is SGHRS and CDR2 YFSETQ. The length of the CDR3 is 16 residues. 5'RACE template switching produced TCR cDNA carrying a universal primer site and UMIs. TCRdb independently ran MiXCR on the 5' RACE reads; one entry per CDR3 protein. The sample lists about 300,000 distinct CDR3 sequences, around 6.8% occurring once. Sequencing was performed on PBMCs, taken more than 35 days after the first yellow fever vaccination. This chain links TRBV5-1 with TRBJ2-1; D remains ambiguous. The source of this sequence is a man aged 18 to 35 who received the YFV17D yellow fever vaccine. CDR3 residues: CASSLEPTGSYNEQFF. CDR3 nucleotide sequence: TGCGCCAGCAGCTTGGAACCCACTGGGTCCTACAATGAGCAGTTCTTC.